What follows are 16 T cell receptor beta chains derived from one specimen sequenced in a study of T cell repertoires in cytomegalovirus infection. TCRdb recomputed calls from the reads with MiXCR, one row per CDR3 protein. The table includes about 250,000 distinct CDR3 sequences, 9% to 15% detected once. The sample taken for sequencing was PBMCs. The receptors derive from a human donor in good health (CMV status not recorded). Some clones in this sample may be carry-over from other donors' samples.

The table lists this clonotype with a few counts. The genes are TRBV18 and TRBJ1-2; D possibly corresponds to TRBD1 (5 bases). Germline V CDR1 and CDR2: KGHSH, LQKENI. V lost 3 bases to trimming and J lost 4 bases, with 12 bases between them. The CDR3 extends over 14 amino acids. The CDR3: CASSPADSGYGYTF. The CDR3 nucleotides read TGTGCCAGCTCACCGGCAGACAGCGGCTATGGCTACACCTTC.

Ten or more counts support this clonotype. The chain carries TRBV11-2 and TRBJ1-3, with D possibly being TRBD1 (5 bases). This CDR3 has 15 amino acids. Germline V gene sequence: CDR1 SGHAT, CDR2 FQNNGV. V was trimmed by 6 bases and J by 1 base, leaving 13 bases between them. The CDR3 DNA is TGTGCCAGCAGGGAGGCGGGGGGATCTGGAAACACCATATATTTT. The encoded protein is CASREAGGSGNTIYF.

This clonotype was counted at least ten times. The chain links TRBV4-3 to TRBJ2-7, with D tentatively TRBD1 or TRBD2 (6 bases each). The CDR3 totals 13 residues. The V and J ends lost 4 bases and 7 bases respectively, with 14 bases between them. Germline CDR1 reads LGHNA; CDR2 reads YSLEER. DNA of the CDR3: TGCGCCAGCAGCCGGAGCCGGGGGCGGGAGCAGTACTTC. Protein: CASSRSRGREQYF.

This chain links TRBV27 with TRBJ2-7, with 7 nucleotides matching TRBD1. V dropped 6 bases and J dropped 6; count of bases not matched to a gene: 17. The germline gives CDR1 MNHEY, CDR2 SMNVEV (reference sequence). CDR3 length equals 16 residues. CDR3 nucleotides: TGTGCCAGCAGCACCATCACAGGGGTCGGCTCTGGCGAGCAGTACTTC. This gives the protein CASSTITGVGSGEQYF.

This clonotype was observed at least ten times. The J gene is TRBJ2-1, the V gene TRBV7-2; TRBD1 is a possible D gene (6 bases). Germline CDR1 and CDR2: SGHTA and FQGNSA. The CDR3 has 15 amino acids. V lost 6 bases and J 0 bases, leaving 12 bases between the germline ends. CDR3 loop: CASRLDRSSYNEQFF. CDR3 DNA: TGTGCCAGCAGACTCGACAGGAGCTCCTACAATGAGCAGTTCTTC.

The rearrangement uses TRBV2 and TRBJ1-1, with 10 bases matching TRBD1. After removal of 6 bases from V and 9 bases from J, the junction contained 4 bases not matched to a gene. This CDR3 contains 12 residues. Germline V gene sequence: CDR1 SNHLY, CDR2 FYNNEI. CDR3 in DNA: TGTGCCAGCAGAGGGGACAGGGGAAAAGCTTTCTTT. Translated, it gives CASRGDRGKAFF.

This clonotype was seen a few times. The CDR3, as DNA: TGCAGTGCTATCCCAGGGGGTTACGAGCAGTACTTC. It translates to CSAIPGGYEQYF. The rearrangement links TRBV20-1 to TRBJ2-7, with 7 bases lining up with TRBD1. The CDR3 contains 12 residues. Germline V gene data show CDR1 as DFQATT and CDR2 as SNEGSKA (reference sequence). Losses at the gene ends were 4 bases for V and 4 bases for J; bases not matched to a gene: 4.

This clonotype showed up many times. In DNA, the CDR3 is TGTGCCAGCAGCTTAGGAGCCGGGTGGGAGCAGTACTTC. Protein: CASSLGAGWEQYF. This rearrangement joins TRBV11-2 to TRBJ2-7; D gene ambiguous. CDR3 length: 13 amino acids. V lost 1 base to trimming and J lost 7 bases, with 11 bases between them. Germline CDR1 is SGHAT and CDR2 is FQNNGV. The full variable domain, with the rest looked up from reference TRBV11-2 and TRBJ2-7, is EAGVAQSPRYKIIEKRQSVAFWCNPISGHATLYWYQQILGQGPKLLIQFQNNGVVDDSQLPKDRFSAERLKGVDSTLKIQPAKLEDSAVYLCASSLGAGWEQYFGPGTRLTVT.

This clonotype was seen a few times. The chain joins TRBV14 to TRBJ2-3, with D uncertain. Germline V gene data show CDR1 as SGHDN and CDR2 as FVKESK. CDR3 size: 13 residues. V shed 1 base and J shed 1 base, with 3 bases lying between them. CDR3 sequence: CASSQVRTDTQYF. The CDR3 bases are TGTGCCAGCAGCCAAGTGCGCACAGATACGCAGTATTTT.

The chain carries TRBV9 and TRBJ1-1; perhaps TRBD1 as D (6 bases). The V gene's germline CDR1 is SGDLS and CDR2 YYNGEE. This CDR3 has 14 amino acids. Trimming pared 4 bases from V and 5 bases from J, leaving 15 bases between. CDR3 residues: CASSIGGTKTEAFF. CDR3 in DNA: TGTGCCAGCAGCATTGGGGGGACAAAAACTGAAGCTTTCTTT. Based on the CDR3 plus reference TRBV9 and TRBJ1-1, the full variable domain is DSGVTQTPKHLITATGQRVTLRCSPRSGDLSVYWYQQSLDQGLQFLIQYYNGEERAKGNILERFSAQQFPDLHSELNLSSLELGDSALYFCASSIGGTKTEAFFGQGTRLTVV.

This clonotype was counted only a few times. CDR3 sequence reads: CSVVPPGAQETQYF. CDR3 in DNA: TGCAGCGTTGTTCCGCCAGGGGCCCAAGAGACCCAGTACTTC. The chain couples TRBV29-1 to TRBJ2-5, with TRBD1 as a possible D gene (6 bases). In germline, CDR1 is SQVTM, CDR2 ANQGSEA. The CDR3 is 14 amino acids. Trimming pared 4 bases from V and 1 base from J, leaving 13 bases between.

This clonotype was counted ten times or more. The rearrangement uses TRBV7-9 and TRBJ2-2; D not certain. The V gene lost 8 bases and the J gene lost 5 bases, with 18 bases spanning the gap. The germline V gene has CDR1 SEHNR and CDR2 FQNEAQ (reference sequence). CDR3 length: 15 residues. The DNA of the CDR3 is TGTGCCAGCGGCCAATCCGGGCATGGAACCGGGGAGCTGTTTTTT. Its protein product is CASGQSGHGTGELFF.

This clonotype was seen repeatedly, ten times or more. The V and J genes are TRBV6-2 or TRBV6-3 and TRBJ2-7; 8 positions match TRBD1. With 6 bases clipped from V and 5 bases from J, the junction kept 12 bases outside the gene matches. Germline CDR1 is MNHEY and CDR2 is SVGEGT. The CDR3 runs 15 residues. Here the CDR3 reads CASRLSGQGGDEQYF. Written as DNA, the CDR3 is TGTGCCAGCAGACTTTCCGGACAGGGAGGAGACGAGCAGTACTTC.

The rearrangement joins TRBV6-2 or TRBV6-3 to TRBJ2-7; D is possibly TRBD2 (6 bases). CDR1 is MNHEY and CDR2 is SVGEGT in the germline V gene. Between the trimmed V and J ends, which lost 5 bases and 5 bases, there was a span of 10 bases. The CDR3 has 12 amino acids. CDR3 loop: CASSRRLDEQYF. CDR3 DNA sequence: TGTGCCAGCAGTCGACGACTAGACGAGCAGTACTTC.

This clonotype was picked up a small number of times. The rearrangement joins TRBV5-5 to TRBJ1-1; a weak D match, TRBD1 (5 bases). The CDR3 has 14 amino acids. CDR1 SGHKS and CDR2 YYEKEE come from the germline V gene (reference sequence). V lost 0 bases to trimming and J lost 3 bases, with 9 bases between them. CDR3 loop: CASSLAGSDTEAFF. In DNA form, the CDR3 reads TGTGCCAGCAGCTTGGCAGGGTCGGACACTGAAGCTTTCTTT.

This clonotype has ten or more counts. The chain's CDR3 is CASSSPPSGGTGELFF. The DNA for the CDR3 is TGTGCCAGCAGTTCTCCCCCCAGCGGAGGCACCGGGGAGCTGTTTTTT. The rearrangement uses TRBV25-1 and TRBJ2-2, with a possible D match to TRBD2 (5 bases). The ends were cut back, 5 bases at V and 4 bases at J, with 17 bases in the middle. This CDR3 contains 16 residues. Germline lookup yields CDR1 MGHDK and CDR2 SYGVNS.